This T cell receptor beta chain was obtained from a study of identical twins. All donors were healthy Caucasians. CDR1 is SQVTM and CDR2 is ANQGSEA in the germline V gene. Trimming took off 1 base at V and 2 bases at J, with 18 bases between the two ends. This CDR3 has 17 residues. A universal primer site was created by template switching, with the cDNA bearing unique molecular identifiers. Using its own MiXCR run on the 5' RACE reads, TCRdb lists one record per CDR3 protein. The repertoire holds approximately 350,000 distinct CDR3 sequences, with around an eighth as singletons. There are a few counts of this clonotype. What it binds is unknown. Study-level findings and limits: Models, which agreed with sharing between unrelated individuals, nonetheless underestimated the out-of-frame TCR alpha sharing seen in monozygotic twins.

These same records also appear under a second study, on yellow fever vaccine responses in identical twins. That source adds: Reportedly, the T cell response mounted by twins to vaccine seemed partly convergent, partly personalized.

The TCR sequence derives from a woman aged 18 to 35 in good health. Material for sequencing was CD8+ T cells sorted from blood. The chain links TRBV29-1 to TRBJ2-1; possibly TRBD2 for D (6 bases). Written as DNA, the CDR3 is TGCAGCGTTGAAGTCCAATGGCTAGCGAGAGCCTACAATGAGCAGTTCTTC. Amino acids: CSVEVQWLARAYNEQFF.